This T cell receptor (beta chain) was sequenced during a study of shared clonotypes between healthy human individuals. This clone has just one count. Assay used: immunoSEQ multiplex PCR; TCRdb lists only in-frame clones, some missing. The data contain over a million clones, around 82% of them singletons. Germline V gives CDR1 LGHNA, CDR2 YNFKEQ. This CDR3 region has 14 residues. The V and J ends lost 4 bases and 6 bases respectively, with 13 bases between them. The sequencing input was memory CD4+ T cells from PBMCs. Subset given: CD45RA-negative fraction. The V and J genes are TRBV4-2 and TRBJ1-5; tentative D call: TRBD1 (6 bases). The source of this sequence is a man younger than 35 in good health. Some clones in this sample may be carry-over from other donors' samples. CDR3 protein: CASSPLQGLQPQHF. CDR3 DNA: TGTGCCAGCAGCCCCCTACAGGGCCTTCAGCCCCAGCATTTT.